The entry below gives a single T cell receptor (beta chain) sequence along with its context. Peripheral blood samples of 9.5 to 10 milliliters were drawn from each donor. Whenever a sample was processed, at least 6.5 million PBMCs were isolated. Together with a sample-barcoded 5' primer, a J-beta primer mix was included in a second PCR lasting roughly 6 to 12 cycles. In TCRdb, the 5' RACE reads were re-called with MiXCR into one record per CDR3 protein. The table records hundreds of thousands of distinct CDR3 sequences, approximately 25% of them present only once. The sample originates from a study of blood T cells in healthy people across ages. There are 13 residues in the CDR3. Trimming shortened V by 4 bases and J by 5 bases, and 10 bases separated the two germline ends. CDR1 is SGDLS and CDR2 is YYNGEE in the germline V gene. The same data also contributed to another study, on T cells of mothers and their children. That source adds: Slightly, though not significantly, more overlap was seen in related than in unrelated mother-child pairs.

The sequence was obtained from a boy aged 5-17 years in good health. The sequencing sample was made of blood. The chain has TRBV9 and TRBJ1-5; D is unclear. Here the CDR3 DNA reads TGTGCCAGCAGCCCCCGAAACGATCAGCCCCAGCATTTT. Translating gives CASSPRNDQPQHF.